A single sample gave rise to the 22 T cell receptor beta chains below, sequenced in a study of T cells in pancreatic ductal adenocarcinoma (dated by TCRdb to 2015 to 2018). Preparation of the library involved the immunoSEQ multiplex PCR assay. TCRdb stores this immuneACCESS table with in-frame sequences only. Part of the clones is absent; in the studies checked, under half of the shortfall reflects unresolved V genes, and no reason is known for the rest. Recorded for this sample are approximately 12,000 clones; about nine tenths of them occurred a single time. In total, the top ten clones hold less than 20% of the sample. Pancreatic ductal adenocarcinoma patients who had undergone surgery without neoadjuvant therapy were selected. The sequenced sample consisted of PBMCs. These receptors all come from a human donor with pancreatic ductal adenocarcinoma.

The chain couples TRBV5-1 to TRBJ1-5; TRBD1 might be the D (5 bases). This CDR3 has 15 residues. Germline V CDR1 and CDR2: SGHRS, YFSETQ. Trimming cost V 1 base and J 3 bases, with 11 bases left between them. CDR3 DNA: TGCGCCAGCAGCTTGCAGGGCGCAATCAATCAGCCCCAGCATTTT. Its protein product is CASSLQGAINQPQHF.

The V gene is TRBV6-6, the J gene TRBJ2-7, with TRBD2 matching 7 bases. V dropped 6 bases and J dropped 7; count of bases not matched to a gene: 6. CDR1 is MNHNY and CDR2 is SVGAGI in the germline V gene (reference sequence). The CDR3 contains 12 residues. CDR3 protein: CASSQLAIEQYF. CDR3 DNA: TGTGCCAGCAGCCAACTAGCGATTGAGCAGTACTTC.

The genes are TRBV7-8 and TRBJ1-1; D gene unclear. With 6 bases removed from V and 5 bases from J, the gap between germline ends came to 7 bases. This CDR3 contains 11 residues. Germline lookup yields CDR1 SGHVS and CDR2 FQNEAQ. This CDR3 is CASRGGTEAFF. The CDR3 region has the DNA TGTGCCAGCAGAGGAGGGACTGAAGCTTTCTTT.

V and J are TRBV7-2 and TRBJ1-1, with TRBD1 matching 9 bases. V lost 5 bases to trimming and J lost 4 bases; unmatched junction nucleotides: 5. Germline V gene data show CDR1 as SGHTA and CDR2 as FQGNSA. The CDR3 has 14 amino acids. The CDR3 reads CASSPQTGGTEAFF. CDR3 sequence (DNA): TGTGCCAGCAGCCCCCAGACAGGGGGCACTGAAGCTTTCTTT.

The chain couples TRBV28 to TRBJ1-5; 7 nucleotides line up with TRBD1. The ends lost 6 bases at V and 4 bases at J; junction bases unmatched: 6. This CDR3 spans 14 amino acids. Germline values: CDR1 MDHEN, CDR2 SYDVKM. CDR3 DNA sequence: TGTGCCAGCAGGGCCGGGACAGTAAATCAGCCCCAGCATTTT. Its protein is CASRAGTVNQPQHF. Complete variable domain (other parts from reference TRBV28 and TRBJ1-5): DVKVTQSSRYLVKRTGEKVFLECVQDMDHENMFWYRQDPGLGLRLIYFSYDVKMKEKGDIPEGYSVSREKKERFSLILESASTNQTSMYLCASRAGTVNQPQHFGDGTRLSIL.

The chain employs TRBV7-9 and TRBJ2-3, with TRBD2 identical over 13 bases. V was clipped by 5 bases and J by 6 bases; unmatched bases: 14. Germline V gives CDR1 SEHNR, CDR2 FQNEAQ (reference sequence). This CDR3 spans 18 amino acids. DNA for the CDR3: TGTGCCAGCAGCCAATCATGGGAGGGACTAGCGGGGCCTGATACGCAGTATTTT. It encodes CASSQSWEGLAGPDTQYF.

V gene TRBV2 combines with J gene TRBJ2-7; 7 bases are a match to TRBD1. J gave up 3 bases and V 8 bases, and 7 bases lay outside the gene matches. The CDR3 totals 13 residues. Germline V gene data show CDR1 as SNHLY and CDR2 as FYNNEI. The CDR3 loop is CASRDSLFYEQYF. CDR3 sequence (DNA): TGTGCCAGCCGGGACAGCCTTTTCTACGAGCAGTACTTC.

The chain links TRBV5-5 to TRBJ1-3; D ambiguous. CDR1 and CDR2 (germline): SGHKS, YYEKEE (reference sequence). The CDR3 runs to 15 residues. Trimming left V 3 bases short and J 0 bases short, with 10 bases between. CDR3 DNA: TGTGCCAGCAGCTCTGAGAGCTACTCTGGAAACACCATATATTTT. Protein product: CASSSESYSGNTIYF. The full variable domain, rest sourced from reference TRBV5-5 and TRBJ1-3, is DAGVTQSPTHLIKTRGQQVTLRCSPISGHKSVSWYQQVLGQGPQFIFQYYEKEERGRGNFPDRFSARQFPNYSSELNVNALLLGDSALYLCASSSESYSGNTIYFGEGSWLTVV.

This chain connects TRBV6-6 to TRBJ2-7; weak D call: TRBD2 (5 bases). Germline V CDR1 and CDR2: MNHNY, SVGAGI (reference sequence). The germline V and J ends were trimmed by 6 bases and 4 bases, with 19 bases remaining between them. CDR3 length: 15 amino acids. The CDR3 sequence: CASRRRRGELYEQYF. For the CDR3, the DNA is TGTGCCAGCAGACGGCGACGGGGAGAACTGTACGAGCAGTACTTC.

V is TRBV4-1 and J is TRBJ1-6; a possible D gene is TRBD1 (6 bases). The CDR3 length is 14 residues. The V end was cut by 3 bases, the J end by 7 bases, with 10 bases between. Germline CDR1 is MGHRA and CDR2 is YSYEKL. The CDR3 DNA sequence: TGCGCCAGCAGCCACGGACAGTTCAATTCACCCCTCCACTTT. Amino acid sequence: CASSHGQFNSPLHF.

The V call is TRBV6-5, the J call TRBJ2-7; D gene unclear. Trimming cost V 6 bases and J 3 bases, with 15 bases left between them. Germline CDR1 and CDR2: MNHEY and SVGAGI. The CDR3 totals 14 residues. The CDR3 DNA reads TGTGCCAGCAGGGGCGGCAGCACTATCTACGAGCAGTACTTC. Residues: CASRGGSTIYEQYF.

The chain recombines TRBV5-1 with TRBJ1-1; D is unresolved. The CDR3 extends over 15 amino acids. CDR1 is SGHRS, CDR2 YFSETQ, per germline. Trimming left V 2 bases short and J 4 bases short, with 15 bases between. CDR3 loop: CASSFRLATGTEAFF. CDR3 nucleotides: TGCGCCAGCAGCTTTCGACTAGCGACGGGCACTGAAGCTTTCTTT.

V is TRBV4-2 and J is TRBJ1-2; TRBD1 matches 8 bases. The CDR3 runs to 14 residues. CDR1 is LGHNA, CDR2 YNFKEQ, per germline. J gave up 7 bases and V 6 bases, and 10 bases lay outside the gene matches. Here the CDR3 DNA reads TGTGCCAGCAGATCGCAGGGGGCCCCCGCTGGCTACACCTTC. The encoded protein is CASRSQGAPAGYTF.

The chain carries TRBV19 and TRBJ1-2; the match to TRBD1 covers 8 bases. The CDR3 loop spans 14 amino acids. The ends lost 3 bases at V and 8 bases at J; junction bases unmatched: 8. CDR1 is LNHDA, CDR2 SQIVND, per germline (reference sequence). The CDR3 nucleotides are TGTGCCAGTAGTATCCAGAGACAGGGGAGAGGCTACACCTTC. This codes for CASSIQRQGRGYTF.

V is TRBV29-1 and J is TRBJ1-2, with D maybe TRBD1 (6 bases). The CDR3 is 14 amino acids. Deletions cut 6 bases from V and 0 bases from J, with 14 bases between. CDR1 and CDR2 from the germline V gene are SQVTM and ANQGSEA. The CDR3 sequence is CSVADRLANYGYTF. The CDR3 DNA reads as TGCAGCGTGGCGGACAGACTAGCTAACTATGGCTACACCTTC.

The chain combines TRBV11-2 with TRBJ2-1, with a weak D call TRBD1 (6 bases). Germline CDR1 is SGHAT and CDR2 is FQNNGV. The CDR3 covers 20 residues. Trimming stripped 0 bases from V and 7 bases from J, with 28 bases between. The CDR3 sequence is CASSLDRIPWGFAGVNEQFF. DNA of the CDR3: TGTGCCAGCAGCTTAGATCGAATTCCGTGGGGTTTCGCAGGGGTTAATGAGCAGTTCTTC.

The rearrangement uses TRBV27 and TRBJ1-2; D gene ambiguous. The V gene's germline CDR1 is MNHEY and CDR2 SMNVEV (reference sequence). The CDR3 loop spans 13 amino acids. V lost 7 bases to trimming and J lost 1 base, with 10 bases between them. This CDR3 reads CASTPGINYGYTF. The CDR3, as DNA: TGTGCCAGCACCCCTGGTATTAACTATGGCTACACCTTC.

This rearrangement joins TRBV4-1 to TRBJ2-1, with 9 nucleotides matching TRBD2. CDR3 length equals 16 residues. V lost 0 bases to trimming and J lost 4 bases; unmatched junction nucleotides: 4. Germline values: CDR1 MGHRA, CDR2 YSYEKL. CDR3 loop: CASSQELAGGYNEQFF. The CDR3 nucleotides read TGCGCCAGCAGCCAAGAACTAGCGGGTGGGTACAATGAGCAGTTCTTC.

The chain links TRBV19 to TRBJ1-5; 7 nucleotides agree with TRBD1. Unmatched junction bases numbered 21, after V lost 7 bases and J lost 6 bases. The CDR3 is 18 residues long. Germline V lookup: CDR1 LNHDA, CDR2 SQIVND (reference sequence). The DNA for the CDR3 is TGTGCCAGTATCGATAAAGACAGGGTGGGAGGATTAAGTCAGCCCCAGCATTTT. The encoded protein is CASIDKDRVGGLSQPQHF.

The chain combines TRBV11-2 with TRBJ2-5, with 9 bases identical to TRBD1. The CDR3 length is 17 residues. CDR1 is SGHAT and CDR2 is FQNNGV in the germline V gene. The V segment lost 2 bases and the J segment 0 bases; nucleotides outside the gene matches: 7. CDR3 coding DNA: TGTGCCAGCAGCTTAATCCCGGGACAGGGTTACCAAGAGACCCAGTACTTC. Translating it yields CASSLIPGQGYQETQYF.

V and J are TRBV9 and TRBJ2-7; D ambiguous. Germline-derived CDR1 and CDR2 are SGDLS and YYNGEE. V shed 5 bases and J shed 0 bases, with 9 bases lying between them. The CDR3 runs to 13 residues. CDR3 protein: CASSAGNSYEQYF. Written as DNA, the CDR3 is TGTGCCAGCAGTGCAGGAAACTCCTACGAGCAGTACTTC.

The V and J genes are TRBV6-6 and TRBJ1-5; 11 bases map to TRBD1. Looked up from germline, CDR1 is MNHNY and CDR2 is SVGAGI (reference sequence). CDR3 length equals 16 residues. The V gene end was trimmed by 3 bases and the J gene end by 4 bases; junction bases not matched to a gene: 5. Written as DNA, the CDR3 is TGTGCCAGCAGTTATGCCGGGACAGGGGGAAATCAGCCCCAGCATTTT. Translating gives CASSYAGTGGNQPQHF.